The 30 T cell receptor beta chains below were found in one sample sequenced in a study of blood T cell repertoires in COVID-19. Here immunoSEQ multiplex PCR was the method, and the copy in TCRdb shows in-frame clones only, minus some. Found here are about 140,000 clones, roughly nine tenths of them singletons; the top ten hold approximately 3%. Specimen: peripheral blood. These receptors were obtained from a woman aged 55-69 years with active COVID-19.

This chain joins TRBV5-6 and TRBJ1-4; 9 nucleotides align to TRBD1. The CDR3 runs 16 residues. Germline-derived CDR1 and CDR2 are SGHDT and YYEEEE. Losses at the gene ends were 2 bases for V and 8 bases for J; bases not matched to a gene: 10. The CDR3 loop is CASSLGLGQGREKLFF. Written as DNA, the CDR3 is TGTGCCAGCAGCTTAGGTTTGGGACAGGGCAGGGAAAAACTGTTTTTT. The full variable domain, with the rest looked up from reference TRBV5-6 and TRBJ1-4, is DAGVTQSPTHLIKTRGQQVTLRCSPKSGHDTVSWYQQALGQGPQFIFQYYEEEERQRGNFPDRFSGHQFPNYSSELNVNALLLGDSALYLCASSLGLGQGREKLFFGSGTQLSVL.

This chain's CDR3 is CASSLWTGGYGYTF. The CDR3 region has the DNA TGTGCCAGCAGTTTATGGACAGGGGGCTATGGCTACACCTTC. The genes are TRBV28 and TRBJ1-2, with 9 positions matching TRBD1. The CDR3 length is 14 residues. Germline V gene sequence: CDR1 MDHEN, CDR2 SYDVKM. The J segment lost 4 bases and the V segment lost 0 bases, leaving 0 bases of the junction unmatched.

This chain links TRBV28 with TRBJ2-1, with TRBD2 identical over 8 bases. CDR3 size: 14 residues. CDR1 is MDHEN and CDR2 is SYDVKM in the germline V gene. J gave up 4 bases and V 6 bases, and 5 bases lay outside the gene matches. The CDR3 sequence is CASSSLAVYNEQFF. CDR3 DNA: TGTGCCAGCAGCTCACTAGCGGTTTACAATGAGCAGTTCTTC.

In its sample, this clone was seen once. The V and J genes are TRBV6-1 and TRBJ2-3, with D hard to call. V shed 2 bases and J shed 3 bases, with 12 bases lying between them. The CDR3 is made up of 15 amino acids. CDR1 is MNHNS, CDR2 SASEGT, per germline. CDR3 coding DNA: TGTGCCAGCAGTGAAAGTACAGTTGAAACAGATACGCAGTATTTT. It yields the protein CASSESTVETDTQYF.

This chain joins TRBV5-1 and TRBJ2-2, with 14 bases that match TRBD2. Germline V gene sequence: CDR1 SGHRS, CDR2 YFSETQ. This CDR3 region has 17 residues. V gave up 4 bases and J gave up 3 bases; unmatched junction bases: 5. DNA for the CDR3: TGCGCCAGCAGCGGGACTAGCGGGAGTCCGTACACCGGGGAGCTGTTTTTT. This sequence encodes CASSGTSGSPYTGELFF.

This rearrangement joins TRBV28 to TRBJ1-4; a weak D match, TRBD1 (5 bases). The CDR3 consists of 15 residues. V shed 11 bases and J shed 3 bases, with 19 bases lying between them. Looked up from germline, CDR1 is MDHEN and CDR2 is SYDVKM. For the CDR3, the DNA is TGTGCCTCGGGGGGGTTCGCTCCGGCTAATGAAAAACTGTTTTTT. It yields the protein CASGGFAPANEKLFF.

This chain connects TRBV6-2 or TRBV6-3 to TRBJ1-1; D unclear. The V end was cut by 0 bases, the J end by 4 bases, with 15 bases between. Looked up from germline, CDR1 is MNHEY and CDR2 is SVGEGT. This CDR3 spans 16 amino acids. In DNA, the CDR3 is TGTGCCAGCAGTTACTCGGCAGGAGGGAGGAGCACTGAAGCTTTCTTT. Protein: CASSYSAGGRSTEAFF.

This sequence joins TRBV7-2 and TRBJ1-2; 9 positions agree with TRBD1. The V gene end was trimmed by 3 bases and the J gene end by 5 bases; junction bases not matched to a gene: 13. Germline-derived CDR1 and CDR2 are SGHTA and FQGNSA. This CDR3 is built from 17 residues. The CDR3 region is CASSFETYRGPGYGYTF. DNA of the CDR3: TGTGCCAGCAGCTTTGAGACTTACAGGGGGCCCGGGTATGGCTACACCTTC. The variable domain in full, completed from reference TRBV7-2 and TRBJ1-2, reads GAGVSQSPSNKVTEKGKDVELRCDPISGHTALYWYRQSLGQGLEFLIYFQGNSAPDKSGLPSDRFSAERTGGSVSTLTIQRTQQEDSAVYLCASSFETYRGPGYGYTFGSGTRLTVV.

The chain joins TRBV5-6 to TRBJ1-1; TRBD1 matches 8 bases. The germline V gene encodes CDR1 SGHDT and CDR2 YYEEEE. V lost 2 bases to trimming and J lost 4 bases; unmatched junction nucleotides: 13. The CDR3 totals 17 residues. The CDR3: CASSLTGWTGIFTEAFF. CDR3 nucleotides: TGTGCCAGCAGCTTAACGGGGTGGACAGGGATCTTCACTGAAGCTTTCTTT.

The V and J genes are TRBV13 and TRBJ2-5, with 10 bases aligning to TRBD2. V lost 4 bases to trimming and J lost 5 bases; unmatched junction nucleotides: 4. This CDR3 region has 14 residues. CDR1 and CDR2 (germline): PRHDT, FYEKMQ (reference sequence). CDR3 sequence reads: CASSSSGSVETQYF. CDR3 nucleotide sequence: TGTGCCAGCAGCTCTAGCGGGAGTGTTGAGACCCAGTACTTC.

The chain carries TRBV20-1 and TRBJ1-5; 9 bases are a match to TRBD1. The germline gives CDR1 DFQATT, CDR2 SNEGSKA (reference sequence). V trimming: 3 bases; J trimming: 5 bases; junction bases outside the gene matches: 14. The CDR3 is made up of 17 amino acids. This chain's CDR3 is CSASETDRGIFDQPQHF. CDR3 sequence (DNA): TGCAGTGCTAGTGAAACGGACAGGGGAATATTCGATCAGCCCCAGCATTTT.

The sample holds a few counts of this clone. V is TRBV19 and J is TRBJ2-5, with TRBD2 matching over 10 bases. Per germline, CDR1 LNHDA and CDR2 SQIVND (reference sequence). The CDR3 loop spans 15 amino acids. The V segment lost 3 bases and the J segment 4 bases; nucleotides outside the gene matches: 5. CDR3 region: CASSIPGLAVETQYF. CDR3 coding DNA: TGTGCCAGTAGTATCCCAGGACTAGCGGTAGAGACCCAGTACTTC.

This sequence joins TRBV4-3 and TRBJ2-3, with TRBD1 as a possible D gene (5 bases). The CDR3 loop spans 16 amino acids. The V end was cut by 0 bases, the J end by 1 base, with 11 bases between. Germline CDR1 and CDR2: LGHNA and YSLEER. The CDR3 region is CASSQDAGHGTDTQYF. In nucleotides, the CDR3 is TGCGCCAGCAGCCAAGACGCAGGGCATGGCACAGATACGCAGTATTTT.

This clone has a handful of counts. In DNA form, the CDR3 reads TGCAGCGTCCGGCGGGACAGCACTTCCTACGAGCAGTACTTC. Its translation is CSVRRDSTSYEQYF. This chain uses TRBV29-1 with TRBJ2-7, with D possibly being TRBD1 (7 bases). This CDR3 region has 14 residues. Germline V gene data show CDR1 as SQVTM and CDR2 as ANQGSEA. Trimming took off 6 bases at V and 1 base at J, with 16 bases between the two ends.

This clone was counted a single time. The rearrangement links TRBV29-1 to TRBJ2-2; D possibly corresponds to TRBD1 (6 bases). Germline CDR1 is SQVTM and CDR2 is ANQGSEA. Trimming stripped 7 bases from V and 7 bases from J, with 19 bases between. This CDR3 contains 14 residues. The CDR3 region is CSARPGQLNGELFF. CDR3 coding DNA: TGCAGCGCCCGACCGGGACAACTCAACGGGGAGCTGTTTTTT.

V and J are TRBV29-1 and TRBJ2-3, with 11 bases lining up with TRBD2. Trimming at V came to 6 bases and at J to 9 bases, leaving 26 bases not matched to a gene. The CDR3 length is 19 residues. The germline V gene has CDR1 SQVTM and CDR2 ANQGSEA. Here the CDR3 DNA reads TGCAGCGTCTCAATGGGCAGGGGTACTAGCGGGAGCCAGATATGGACGCAGTATTTT. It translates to CSVSMGRGTSGSQIWTQYF.

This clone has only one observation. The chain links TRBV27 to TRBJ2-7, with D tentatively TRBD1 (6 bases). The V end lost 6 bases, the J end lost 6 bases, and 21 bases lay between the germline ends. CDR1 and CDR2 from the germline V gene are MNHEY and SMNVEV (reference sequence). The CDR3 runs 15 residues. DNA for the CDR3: TGTGCCAGCAGCACCAGAGGGGACACCCGTTTCGAGCAGTACTTC. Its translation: CASSTRGDTRFEQYF.

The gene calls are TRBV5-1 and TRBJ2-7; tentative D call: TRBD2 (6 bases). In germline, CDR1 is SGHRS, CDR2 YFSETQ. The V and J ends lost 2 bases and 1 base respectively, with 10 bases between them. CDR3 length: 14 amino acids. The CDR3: CASSFRLGSYEQYF. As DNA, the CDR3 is TGCGCCAGCAGCTTTAGACTAGGGTCCTACGAGCAGTACTTC.

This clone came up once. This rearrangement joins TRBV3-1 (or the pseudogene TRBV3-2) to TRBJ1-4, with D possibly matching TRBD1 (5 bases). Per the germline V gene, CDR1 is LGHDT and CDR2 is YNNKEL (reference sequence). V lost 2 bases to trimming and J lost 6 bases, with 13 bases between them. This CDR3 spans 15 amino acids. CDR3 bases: TGTGCCAGCAGCCAATTGGGGCAGAACTATGAAAAACTGTTTTTT. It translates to CASSQLGQNYEKLFF.

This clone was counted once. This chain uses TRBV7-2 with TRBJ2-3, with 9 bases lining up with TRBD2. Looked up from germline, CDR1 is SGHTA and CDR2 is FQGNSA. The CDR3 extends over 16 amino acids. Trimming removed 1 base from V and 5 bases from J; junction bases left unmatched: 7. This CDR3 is CASSLVAGGLGDTQYF. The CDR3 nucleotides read TGTGCCAGCAGCTTAGTGGCGGGAGGGCTCGGAGATACGCAGTATTTT.

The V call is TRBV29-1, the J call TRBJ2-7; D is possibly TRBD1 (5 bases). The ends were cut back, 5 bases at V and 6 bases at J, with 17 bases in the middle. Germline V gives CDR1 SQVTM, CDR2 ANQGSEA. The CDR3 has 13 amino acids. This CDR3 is CSVRGNGGSEQYF. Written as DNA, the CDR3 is TGCAGCGTTAGGGGAAATGGCGGTTCCGAGCAGTACTTC.

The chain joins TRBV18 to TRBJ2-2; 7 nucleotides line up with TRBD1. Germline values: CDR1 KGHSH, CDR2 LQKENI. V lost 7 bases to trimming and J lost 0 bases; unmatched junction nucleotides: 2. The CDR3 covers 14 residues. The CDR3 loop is CASFQGANTGELFF. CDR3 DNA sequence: TGTGCCAGCTTCCAGGGGGCGAACACCGGGGAGCTGTTTTTT.

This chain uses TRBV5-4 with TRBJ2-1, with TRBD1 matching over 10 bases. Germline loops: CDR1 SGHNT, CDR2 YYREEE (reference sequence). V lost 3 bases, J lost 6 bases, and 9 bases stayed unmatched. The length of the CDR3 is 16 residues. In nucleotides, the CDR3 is TGTGCCAGCAGCTGGGGTCCGGGACAGGGGACCAATGAGCAGTTCTTC. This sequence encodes CASSWGPGQGTNEQFF. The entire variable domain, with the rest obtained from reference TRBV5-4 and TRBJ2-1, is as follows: ETGVTQSPTHLIKTRGQQVTLRCSSQSGHNTVSWYQQALGQGPQFIFQYYREEENGRGNFPPRFSGLQFPNYSSELNVNALELDDSALYLCASSWGPGQGTNEQFFGPGTRLTVL.

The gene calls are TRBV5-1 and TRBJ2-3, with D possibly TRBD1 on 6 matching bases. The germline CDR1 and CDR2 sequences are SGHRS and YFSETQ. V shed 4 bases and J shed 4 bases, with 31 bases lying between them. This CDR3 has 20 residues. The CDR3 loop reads CASSRYDDEQVGEGADTQYF. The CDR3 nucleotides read TGCGCCAGCAGCCGATATGATGATGAGCAGGTCGGAGAGGGGGCAGATACGCAGTATTTT.

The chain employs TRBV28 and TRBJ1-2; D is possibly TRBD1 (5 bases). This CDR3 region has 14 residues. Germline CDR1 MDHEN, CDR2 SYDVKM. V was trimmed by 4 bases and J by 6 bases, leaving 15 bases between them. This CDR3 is CASSSQTAPDGYTF. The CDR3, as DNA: TGTGCCAGCAGTTCCCAGACAGCTCCGGATGGCTACACCTTC.

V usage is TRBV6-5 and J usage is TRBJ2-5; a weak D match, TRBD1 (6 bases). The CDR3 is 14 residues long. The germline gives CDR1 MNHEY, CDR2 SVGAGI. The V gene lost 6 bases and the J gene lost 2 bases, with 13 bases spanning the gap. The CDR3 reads CASSQTGKQETQYF. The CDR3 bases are TGTGCCAGCAGCCAGACAGGAAAACAAGAGACCCAGTACTTC.

CDR3: CASSNRDRGQDYNEQFF. DNA of the CDR3: TGTGCCAGCAGCAACCGGGACAGGGGGCAAGACTACAATGAGCAGTTCTTC. This rearrangement joins TRBV21-1 to TRBJ2-1; the listed D gene, TRBD1, was not tested against the DNA. TRBV21-1 is a recognized pseudogene. There are 17 residues in the CDR3.

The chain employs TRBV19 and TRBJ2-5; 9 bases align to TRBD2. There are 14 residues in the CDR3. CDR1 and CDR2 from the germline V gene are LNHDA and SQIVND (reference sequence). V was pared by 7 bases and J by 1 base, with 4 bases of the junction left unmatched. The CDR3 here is CASKNSGSQETQYF. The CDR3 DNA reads TGTGCCAGTAAGAATAGCGGGAGCCAAGAGACCCAGTACTTC.

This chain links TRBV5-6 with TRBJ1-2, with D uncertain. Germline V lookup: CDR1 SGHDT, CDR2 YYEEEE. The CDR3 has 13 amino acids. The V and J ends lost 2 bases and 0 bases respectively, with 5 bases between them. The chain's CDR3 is CASSLDTNYGYTF. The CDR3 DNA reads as TGTGCCAGCAGCTTAGACACTAACTATGGCTACACCTTC.

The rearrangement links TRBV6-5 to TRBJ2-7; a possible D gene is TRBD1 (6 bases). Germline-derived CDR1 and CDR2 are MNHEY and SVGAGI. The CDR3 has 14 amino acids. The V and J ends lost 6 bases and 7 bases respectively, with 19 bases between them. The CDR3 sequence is CASRGQRFGGEQYF. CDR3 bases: TGTGCCAGCAGAGGACAGAGATTTGGGGGTGAGCAGTACTTC.